The present TCR beta chain was sequenced within a study of T cell clonotyping in hematopoietic cell transplantation. Clones were sequenced by immunoSEQ multiplex PCR, and TCRdb holds only the in-frame ones, with some missing. The repertoire has about 16,000 clones, about 61% of them found once; the top ten carry around 11%. Germline loops: CDR1 GTSNPN, CDR2 SVGIG (reference sequence). CDR3 length equals 11 residues. To note about this clone: The junction does not match germline at one end; this may be a read error.

Recipient blood drawn about 28 days pretransplant and days 30, 100, 180 after. V usage is TRBV30 and J usage is TRBJ2-7; D gene ambiguous. Here the sequenced sample was PBMCs, taken 30 days after allogeneic stem cell transplant. This TCR came from a male patient aged 45 to 59 who had an allogeneic stem cell transplant from an unrelated donor, so T cells may come from the graft donor. Some clones in this sample may be carry-over from other donors' samples. CDR3 nucleotide sequence: TGTGCCTGGAGTGTACAGTACGGGCAGTACTTC. It encodes CAWSVQYGQYF.